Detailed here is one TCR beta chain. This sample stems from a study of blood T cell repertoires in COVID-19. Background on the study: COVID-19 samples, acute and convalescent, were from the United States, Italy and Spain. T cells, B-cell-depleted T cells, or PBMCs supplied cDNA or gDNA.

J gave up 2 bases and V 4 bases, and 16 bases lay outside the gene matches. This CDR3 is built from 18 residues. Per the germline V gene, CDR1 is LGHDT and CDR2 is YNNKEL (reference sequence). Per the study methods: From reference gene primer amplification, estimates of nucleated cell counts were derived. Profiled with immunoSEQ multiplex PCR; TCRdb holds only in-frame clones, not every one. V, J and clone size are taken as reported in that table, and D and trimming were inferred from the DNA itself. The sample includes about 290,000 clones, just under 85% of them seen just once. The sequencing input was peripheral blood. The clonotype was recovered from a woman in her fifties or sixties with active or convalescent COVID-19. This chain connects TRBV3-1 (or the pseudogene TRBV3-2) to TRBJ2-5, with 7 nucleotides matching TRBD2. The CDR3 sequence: CASSPFTLEGGLQETQYF. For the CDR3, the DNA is TGTGCCAGCAGCCCGTTTACTTTGGAGGGAGGGCTACAAGAGACCCAGTACTTC.